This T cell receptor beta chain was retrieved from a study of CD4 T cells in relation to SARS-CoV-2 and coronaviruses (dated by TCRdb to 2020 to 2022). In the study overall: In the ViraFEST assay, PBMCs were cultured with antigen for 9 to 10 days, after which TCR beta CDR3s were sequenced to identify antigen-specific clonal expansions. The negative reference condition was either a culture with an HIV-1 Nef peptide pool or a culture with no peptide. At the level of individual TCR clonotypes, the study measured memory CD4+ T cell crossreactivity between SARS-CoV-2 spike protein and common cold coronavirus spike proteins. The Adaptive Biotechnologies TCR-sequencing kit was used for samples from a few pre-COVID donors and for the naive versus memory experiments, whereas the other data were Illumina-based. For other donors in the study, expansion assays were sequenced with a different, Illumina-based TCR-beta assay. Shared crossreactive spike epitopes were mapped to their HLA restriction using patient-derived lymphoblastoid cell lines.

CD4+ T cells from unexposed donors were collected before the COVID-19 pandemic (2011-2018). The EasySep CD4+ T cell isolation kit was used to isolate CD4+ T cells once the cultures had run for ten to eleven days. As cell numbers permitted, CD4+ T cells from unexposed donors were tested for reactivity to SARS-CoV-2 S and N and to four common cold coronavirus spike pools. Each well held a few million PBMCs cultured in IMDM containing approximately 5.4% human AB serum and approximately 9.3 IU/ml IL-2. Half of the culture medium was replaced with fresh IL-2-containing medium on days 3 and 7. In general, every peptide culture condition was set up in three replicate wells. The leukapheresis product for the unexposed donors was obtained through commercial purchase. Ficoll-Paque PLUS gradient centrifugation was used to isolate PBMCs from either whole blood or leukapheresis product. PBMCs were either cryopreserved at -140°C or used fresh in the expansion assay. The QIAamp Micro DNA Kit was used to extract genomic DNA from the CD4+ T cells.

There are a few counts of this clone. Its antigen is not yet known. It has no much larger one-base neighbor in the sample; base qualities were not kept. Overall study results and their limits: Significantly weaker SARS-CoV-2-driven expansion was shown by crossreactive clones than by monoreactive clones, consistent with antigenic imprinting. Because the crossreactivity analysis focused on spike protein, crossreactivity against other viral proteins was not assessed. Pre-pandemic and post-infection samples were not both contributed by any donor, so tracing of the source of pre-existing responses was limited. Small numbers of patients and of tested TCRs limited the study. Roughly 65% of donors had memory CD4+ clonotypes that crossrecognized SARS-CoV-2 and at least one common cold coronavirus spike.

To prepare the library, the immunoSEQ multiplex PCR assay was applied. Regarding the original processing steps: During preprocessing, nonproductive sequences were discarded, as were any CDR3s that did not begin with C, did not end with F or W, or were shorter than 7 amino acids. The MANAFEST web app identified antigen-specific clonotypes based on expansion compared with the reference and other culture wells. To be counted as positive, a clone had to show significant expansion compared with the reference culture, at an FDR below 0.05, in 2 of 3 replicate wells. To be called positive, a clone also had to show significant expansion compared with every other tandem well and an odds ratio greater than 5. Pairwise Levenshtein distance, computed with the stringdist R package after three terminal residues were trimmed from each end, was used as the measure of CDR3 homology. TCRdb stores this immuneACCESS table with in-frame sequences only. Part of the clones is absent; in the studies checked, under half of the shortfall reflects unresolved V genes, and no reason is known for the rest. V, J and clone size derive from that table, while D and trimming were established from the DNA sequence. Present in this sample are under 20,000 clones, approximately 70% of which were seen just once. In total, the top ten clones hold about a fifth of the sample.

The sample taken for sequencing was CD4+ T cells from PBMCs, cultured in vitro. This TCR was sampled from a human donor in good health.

The DNA sequence is TGTGCCAGCAGTGAAGAACTCGCGAACATTCAGTACTTC. Its translation is CASSEELANIQYF. The rearranged segments are TRBV6-1 and TRBJ2-4, with the identity of the D gene unclear. The CDR3 has 13 amino acids, counting the end cysteine and phenylalanine. Only CDR3 DNA is held: 39 bases, read in frame from base 1. V is shortened by 1 base, J by 7 bases, and the region joining them spans 8 bases. From a lookup of the germline V gene, CDR1 and CDR2 are MNHNS and SASEGT.